This T cell receptor beta chain was obtained from a study of T-cell memory formation after mild COVID-19. Germline V gives CDR1 DFQATT, CDR2 SNEGSKA (reference sequence). The length of the CDR3 is 11 residues. Trimming removed 3 bases at V and 3 bases at J, with 3 bases between. Study-wide findings and caveats: Among contracting clones, CD4+ were mainly CM/EM and CD8+ enriched in EMRA.

This clonotype was seen a handful of times. Antigen: not known. TCRdb independently ran MiXCR on the 5' RACE reads; one entry per CDR3 protein. Altogether hundreds of thousands of distinct CDR3 sequences are present, more than 20% being singletons, with the ten largest covering about 21%. J is TRBJ2-1 and V is TRBV20-1; D call uncertain. The clonotype was recovered from a young man who had mild COVID-19 (a few samples of this study predate the infection). Cell type and time point are not known. Sequences were obtained from PBMCs or a T cell subset sorted from them (not recorded which). DNA of the CDR3: TGCAGTGCTAGGGTCTACAATGAGCAGTTCTTC. Encoded protein: CSARVYNEQFF.